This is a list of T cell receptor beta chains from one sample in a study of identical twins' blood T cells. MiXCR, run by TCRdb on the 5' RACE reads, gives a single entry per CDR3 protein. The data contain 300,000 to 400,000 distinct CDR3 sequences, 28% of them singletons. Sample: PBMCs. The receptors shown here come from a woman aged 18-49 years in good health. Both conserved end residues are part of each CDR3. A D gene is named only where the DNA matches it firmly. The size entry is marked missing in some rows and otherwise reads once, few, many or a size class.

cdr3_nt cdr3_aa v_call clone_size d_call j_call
TGTGCCAGCAGTTTATACGACTACGAGCAGTACTTC CASSLYDYEQYF TRBV6-2/TRBV6-3 - - TRBJ2-7
TGTGCTAGTGGTTTGGTACAAGGACAGGGGGTGTGGGGCTACACCTTC CASGLVQGQGVWGYTF TRBV12-5 - TRBD1 TRBJ1-2
TGTGCCAGTAGTACATCCGGGACTAGCGGCCGAGATACGCAGTATTTT CASSTSGTSGRDTQYF TRBV19 few TRBD2 TRBJ2-3
TGCAGTGCTAGACCCGGGACAGTGAACACTGAAGCTTTCTTT CSARPGTVNTEAFF TRBV20-1 - TRBD1 TRBJ1-1
TGCAGTGCTGGATACAGGGGGCGCAGAAATTCACCCCTCCACTTT CSAGYRGRRNSPLHF TRBV20-1 - TRBD1 TRBJ1-6
TGTGCCAGCAGTTTGCGGACTTATCAGCCCCAGCATTTT CASSLRTYQPQHF TRBV28 many - TRBJ1-5
TGCAGCGCCCGACAGGGTAGCTTCACTGAAGCTTTCTTT CSARQGSFTEAFF TRBV29-1 - TRBD1 TRBJ1-1
TGCGCCAGCAGCCAGCAGGGGCGGGGGAACACTGAAGCTTTCTTT CASSQQGRGNTEAFF TRBV5-1 - - TRBJ1-1
TGTGCCAGTAGTAGGGCGGGGAACTCCTACAATGAGCAGTTCTTC CASSRAGNSYNEQFF TRBV19 few - TRBJ2-1
TGCGCCAGCAGCGATCAGGGACAGGAGGTTGATGAGCAGTTCTTC CASSDQGQEVDEQFF TRBV5-1 many TRBD1 TRBJ2-1
TGTGCCAGCAGGTTAGACAGGGCTGGCTACGAGCAGTACTTC CASRLDRAGYEQYF TRBV6-5 - TRBD1 TRBJ2-7
TGCGCCAGCAGCGAACGGATATGTGGCTACACCTTC CASSERICGYTF TRBV11-3 - - TRBJ1-2
TGCAGCGTCCCTGGTCCATTGGGGACTGAAGCTTTCTTT CSVPGPLGTEAFF TRBV29-1 - - TRBJ1-1
TGCAGCGTTGGGACAGCGGGAAGCTACACCTTC CSVGTAGSYTF TRBV29-1 few - TRBJ1-2
TGTGCCAGCAAGAAGGGGGCGGGAATCTTAGTGTCCTACAATGAGCAGTTCTTC CASKKGAGILVSYNEQFF TRBV7-9 - - TRBJ2-1
TGTGTCTCAGGGGGCTACACCTTC CVSGGYTF TRBV30 few - TRBJ1-2
TGTGCTAGTGGTTCATCAGGGACACCGGGAGAAGAACTGTTTTTT CASGSSGTPGEELFF TRBV12-5 - - TRBJ1-4
TGTGCCAGCAGTTTACCCCCAGGGACCTATGGCTACACCTTC CASSLPPGTYGYTF TRBV6-2/TRBV6-3 few - TRBJ1-2
TGTGCCAGTAGTATAGGCACTTCGGCCGGGGAGCTGTTTTTT CASSIGTSAGELFF TRBV19 many - TRBJ2-2
TGTGCCAGCAAAAGCGGGGCTTCTGGAAACACCATATATTTT CASKSGASGNTIYF TRBV27 many - TRBJ1-3
TGTGCCAGCAGAACTAGCGGGGAACGGGATACGCAGTATTTT CASRTSGERDTQYF TRBV12-3/TRBV12-4 - TRBD2 TRBJ2-3
TGTGCCAGCAGTTTGCAGGGAAGCGGCTACACCTTC CASSLQGSGYTF TRBV12-3/TRBV12-4 - - TRBJ1-2
TGTGCCAGCAGTTACCGGGGGGGCCGGGCAGATACGCAGTATTTT CASSYRGGRADTQYF TRBV2 - TRBD2 TRBJ2-3
TGTGCCATGTCTCCCGCGTGGCCTAGCGGGTACAATGAGCAGTTCTTC CAMSPAWPSGYNEQFF TRBV10-3 few TRBD2 TRBJ2-1
TGCAGTGCTAGAACCAGCCCCGGGGCCAGCTACGAGCAGTACTTC CSARTSPGASYEQYF TRBV20-1 few - TRBJ2-7